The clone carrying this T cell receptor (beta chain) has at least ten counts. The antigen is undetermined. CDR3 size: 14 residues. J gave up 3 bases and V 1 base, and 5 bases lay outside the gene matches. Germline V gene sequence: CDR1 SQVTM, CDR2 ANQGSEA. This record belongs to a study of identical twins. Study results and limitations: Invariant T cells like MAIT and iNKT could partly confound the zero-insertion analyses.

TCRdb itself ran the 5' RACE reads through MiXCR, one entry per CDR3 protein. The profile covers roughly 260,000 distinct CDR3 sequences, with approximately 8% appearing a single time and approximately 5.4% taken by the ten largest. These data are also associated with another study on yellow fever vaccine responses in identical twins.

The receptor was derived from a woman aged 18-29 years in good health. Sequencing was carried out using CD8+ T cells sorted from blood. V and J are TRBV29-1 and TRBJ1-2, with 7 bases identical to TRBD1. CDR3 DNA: TGCAGCGTTGAAGGCGGGGACAGCTACTATGGCTACACCTTC. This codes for CSVEGGDSYYGYTF.